The source of this T cell receptor beta chain is a study of regulatory T cells in long-lasting Graves disease. The time point: newly diagnosed GD, antithyroid drugs for less than 3 months. The authors made the TCR library using RNA they extracted from PBMCs. This clonotype was recorded many times. Through Arm-PCR of CDR3 regions and iRepertoire HTBI primers, TCR beta libraries were built. One entry per CDR3 protein, called by TCRdb with MiXCR from the multiplex PCR reads. This sample yields 530,000 or so distinct CDR3 sequences, of which about 16% are seen a single time; 12% belongs to the top ten. Germline CDR1 reads MNHEY; CDR2 reads SVGEGT. With 4 bases clipped from V and 4 bases from J, the junction kept 6 bases outside the gene matches. The CDR3 contains 15 residues. The same data also went into a second study, on T cells in Graves' hyperthyroidism and ophthalmopathy.

The sample was peripheral blood mononuclear cells (PBMCs), taken at new diagnosis, from a patient treated with antithyroid drugs. The receptor comes from a man in his late teens or twenties with Graves disease. J is TRBJ2-1 and V is TRBV6-2 or TRBV6-3; 8 bases line up with TRBD2. CDR3 amino acids: CASSFPGGRYNEQFF. The CDR3 region has the DNA TGTGCCAGCAGTTTCCCGGGGGGGAGATACAATGAGCAGTTCTTC.